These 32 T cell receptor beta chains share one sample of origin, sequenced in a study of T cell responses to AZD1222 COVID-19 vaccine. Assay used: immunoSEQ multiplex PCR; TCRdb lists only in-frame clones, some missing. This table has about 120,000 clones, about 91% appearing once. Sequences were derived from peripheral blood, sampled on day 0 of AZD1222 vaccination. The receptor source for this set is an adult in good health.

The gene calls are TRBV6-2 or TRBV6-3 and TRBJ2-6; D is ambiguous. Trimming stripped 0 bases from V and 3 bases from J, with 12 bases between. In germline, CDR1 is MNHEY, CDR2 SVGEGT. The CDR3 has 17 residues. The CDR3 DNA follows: TGTGCCAGCAGTTACTCGGCCGTAGGGATTGGGGCCAACGTCCTGACTTTC. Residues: CASSYSAVGIGANVLTF.

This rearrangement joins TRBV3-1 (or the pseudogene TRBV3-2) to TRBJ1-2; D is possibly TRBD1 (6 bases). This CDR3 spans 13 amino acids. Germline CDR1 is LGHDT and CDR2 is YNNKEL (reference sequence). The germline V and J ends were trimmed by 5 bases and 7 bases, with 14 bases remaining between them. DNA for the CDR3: TGTGCCAGCAGCGTTGGGGGGGGGCTTGGCTACACCTTC. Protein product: CASSVGGGLGYTF.

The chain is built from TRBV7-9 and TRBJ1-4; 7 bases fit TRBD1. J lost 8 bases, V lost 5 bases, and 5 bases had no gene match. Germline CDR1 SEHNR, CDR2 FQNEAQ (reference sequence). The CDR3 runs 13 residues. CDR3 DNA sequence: TGTGCCAGCAGCAGAGGACAGGTCGAAAAACTGTTTTTT. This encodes CASSRGQVEKLFF.

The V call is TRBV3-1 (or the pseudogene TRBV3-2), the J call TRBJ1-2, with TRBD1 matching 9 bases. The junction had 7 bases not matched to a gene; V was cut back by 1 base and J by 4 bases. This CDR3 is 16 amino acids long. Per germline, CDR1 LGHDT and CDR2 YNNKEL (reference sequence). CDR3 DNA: TGTGCCAGCAGCCAAGCGAGGGACAGGGAAGCCTATGGCTACACCTTC. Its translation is CASSQARDREAYGYTF.

CDR3 bases: TGTGCCATCAGTGAGTCCAGCTATAATTCACCCCTCCACTTT. Amino acids: CAISESSYNSPLHF. V usage is TRBV10-3 and J usage is TRBJ1-6; D call uncertain. Germline-derived CDR1 and CDR2 are ENHRY and SYGVKD. V was shortened by 0 bases and J by 3 bases, with 3 bases between the two germline ends. The CDR3 covers 14 residues.

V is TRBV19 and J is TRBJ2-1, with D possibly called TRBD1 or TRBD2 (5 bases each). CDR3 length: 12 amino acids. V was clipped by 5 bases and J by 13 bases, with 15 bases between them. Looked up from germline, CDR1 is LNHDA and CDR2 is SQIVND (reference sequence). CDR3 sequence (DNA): TGTGCCAGTAGTTTTGGGACCAGAGTTCAGTTCTTC. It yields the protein CASSFGTRVQFF.

The CDR3 coding sequence is TGCGCCAGCAGCCTGATCGAGGTTGAGGGGAGCAATCAGCCCCAGCATTTT. It is translated as CASSLIEVEGSNQPQHF. The V gene is TRBV5-1, the J gene TRBJ1-5; a possible D gene is TRBD1 (5 bases). The CDR3 has 17 residues. V lost 4 bases, J lost 1 base, and 18 bases lay in between. The germline V gene encodes CDR1 SGHRS and CDR2 YFSETQ.

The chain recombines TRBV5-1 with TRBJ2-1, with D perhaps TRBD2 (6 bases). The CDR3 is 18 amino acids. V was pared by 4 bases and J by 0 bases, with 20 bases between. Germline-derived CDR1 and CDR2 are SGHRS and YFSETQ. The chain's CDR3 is CASSLSPSSADSYNEQFF. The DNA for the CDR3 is TGCGCCAGCAGCCTGAGCCCTTCTAGCGCCGACTCCTACAATGAGCAGTTCTTC.

The CDR3 sequence is CASSLSGTPFNEQFF. The CDR3 bases are TGTGCCAGCAGTCTTAGCGGGACTCCCTTCAATGAGCAGTTCTTC. The chain has TRBV27 and TRBJ2-1; 8 bases fit TRBD2. Germline CDR1 is MNHEY and CDR2 is SMNVEV (reference sequence). V dropped 5 bases and J dropped 6; count of bases not matched to a gene: 9. This CDR3 is 15 amino acids long.

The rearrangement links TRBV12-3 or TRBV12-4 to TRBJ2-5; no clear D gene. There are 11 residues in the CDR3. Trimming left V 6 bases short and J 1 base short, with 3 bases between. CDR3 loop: CASRTQETQYF. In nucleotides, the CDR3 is TGTGCCAGCAGGACCCAAGAGACCCAGTACTTC.

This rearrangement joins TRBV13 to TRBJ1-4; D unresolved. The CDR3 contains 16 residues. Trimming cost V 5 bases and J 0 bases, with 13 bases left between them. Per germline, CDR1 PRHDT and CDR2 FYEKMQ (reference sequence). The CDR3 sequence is CASSTRTGTTNEKLFF. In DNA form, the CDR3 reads TGTGCCAGCAGCACAAGAACCGGGACAACTAATGAAAAACTGTTTTTT.

The CDR3 DNA reads as TGTGCCGCCTCGAAGACAGCCTCGGACTACGAGCAGTACTTC. Translation gives CAASKTASDYEQYF. This chain links TRBV10-3 with TRBJ2-7; D possibly corresponds to TRBD1 (5 bases). V was clipped by 11 bases and J by 3 bases, with 20 bases between them. This CDR3 spans 14 amino acids. The germline gives CDR1 ENHRY, CDR2 SYGVKD.

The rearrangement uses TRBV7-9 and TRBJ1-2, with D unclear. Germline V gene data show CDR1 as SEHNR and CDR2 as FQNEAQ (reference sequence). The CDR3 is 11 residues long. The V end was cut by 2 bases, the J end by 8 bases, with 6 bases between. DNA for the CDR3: TGTGCCAGCAGCTTACAGAACGGCTACACCTTC. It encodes CASSLQNGYTF.

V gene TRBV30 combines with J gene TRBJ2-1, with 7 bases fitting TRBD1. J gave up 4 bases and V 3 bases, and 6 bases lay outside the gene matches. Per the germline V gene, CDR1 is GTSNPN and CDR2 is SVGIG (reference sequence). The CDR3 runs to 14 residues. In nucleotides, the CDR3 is TGTGCCTGGAGCGTCAGACAGGGTTACAATGAGCAGTTCTTC. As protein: CAWSVRQGYNEQFF. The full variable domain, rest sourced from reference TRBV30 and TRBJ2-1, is SQTIHQWPATLVQPVGSPLSLECTVEGTSNPNLYWYRQAAGRGLQLLFYSVGIGQISSEVPQNLSASRPQDRQFILSSKKLLLSDSGFYLCAWSVRQGYNEQFFGPGTRLTVL.

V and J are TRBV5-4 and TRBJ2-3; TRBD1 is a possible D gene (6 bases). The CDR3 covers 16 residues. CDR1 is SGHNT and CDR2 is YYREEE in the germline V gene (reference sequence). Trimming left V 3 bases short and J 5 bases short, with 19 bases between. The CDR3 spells CASSSYKQGAGDTQYF. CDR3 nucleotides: TGTGCCAGCAGCTCATATAAACAGGGAGCCGGAGATACGCAGTATTTT.

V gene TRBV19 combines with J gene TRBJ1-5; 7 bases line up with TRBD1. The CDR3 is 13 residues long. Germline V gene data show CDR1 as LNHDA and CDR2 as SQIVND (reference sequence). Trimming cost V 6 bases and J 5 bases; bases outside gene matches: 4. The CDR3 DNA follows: TGTGCCAGTAGAGACAGGGTCCATCAGCCCCAGCATTTT. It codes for CASRDRVHQPQHF.

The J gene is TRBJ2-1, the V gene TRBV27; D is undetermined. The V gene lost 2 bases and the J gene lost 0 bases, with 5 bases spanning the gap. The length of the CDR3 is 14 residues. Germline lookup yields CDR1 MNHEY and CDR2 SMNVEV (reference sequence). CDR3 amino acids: CASSLSTSYNEQFF. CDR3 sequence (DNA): TGTGCCAGCAGTTTAAGTACCTCCTACAATGAGCAGTTCTTC.

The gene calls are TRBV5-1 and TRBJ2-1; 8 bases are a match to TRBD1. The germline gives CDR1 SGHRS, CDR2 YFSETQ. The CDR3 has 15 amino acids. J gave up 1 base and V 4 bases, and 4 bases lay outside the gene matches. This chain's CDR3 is CASSPTGESYNEQFF. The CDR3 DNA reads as TGCGCCAGCAGCCCGACAGGGGAATCCTACAATGAGCAGTTCTTC.

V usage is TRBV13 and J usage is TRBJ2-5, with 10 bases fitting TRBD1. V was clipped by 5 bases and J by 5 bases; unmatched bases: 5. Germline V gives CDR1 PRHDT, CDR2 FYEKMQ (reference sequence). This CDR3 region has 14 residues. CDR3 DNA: TGTGCCAGCAGCCCGGGACAGGGGTGGGAGACCCAGTACTTC. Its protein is CASSPGQGWETQYF.

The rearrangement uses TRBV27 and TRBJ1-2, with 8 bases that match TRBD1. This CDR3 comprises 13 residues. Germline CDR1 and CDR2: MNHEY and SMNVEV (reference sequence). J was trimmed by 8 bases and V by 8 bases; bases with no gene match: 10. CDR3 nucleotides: TGTGCCAGCGGACCCCAGGGGGCCAGGGGCTACACCTTC. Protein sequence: CASGPQGARGYTF.

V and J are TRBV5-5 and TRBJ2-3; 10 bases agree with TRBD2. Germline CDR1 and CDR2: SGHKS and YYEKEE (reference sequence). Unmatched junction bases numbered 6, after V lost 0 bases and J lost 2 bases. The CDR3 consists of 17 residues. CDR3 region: CASSLGTSGLTTDTQYF. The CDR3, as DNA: TGTGCCAGCAGCTTGGGGACTAGCGGACTTACCACAGATACGCAGTATTTT. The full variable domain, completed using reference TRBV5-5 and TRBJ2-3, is DAGVTQSPTHLIKTRGQQVTLRCSPISGHKSVSWYQQVLGQGPQFIFQYYEKEERGRGNFPDRFSARQFPNYSSELNVNALLLGDSALYLCASSLGTSGLTTDTQYFGPGTRLTVL.

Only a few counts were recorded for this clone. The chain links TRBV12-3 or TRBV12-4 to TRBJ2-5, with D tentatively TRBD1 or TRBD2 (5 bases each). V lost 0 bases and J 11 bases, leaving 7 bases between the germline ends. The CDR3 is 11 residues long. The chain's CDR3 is CASSLAGEQYF. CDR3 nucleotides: TGTGCCAGCAGTTTAGCGGGGGAGCAGTACTTC.

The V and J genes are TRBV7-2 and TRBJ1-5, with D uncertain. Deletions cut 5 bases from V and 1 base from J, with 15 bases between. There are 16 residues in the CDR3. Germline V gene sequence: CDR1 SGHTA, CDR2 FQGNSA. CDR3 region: CASSNAAGRSNQPQHF. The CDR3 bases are TGTGCCAGCAGCAACGCGGCGGGTAGAAGCAATCAGCCCCAGCATTTT.

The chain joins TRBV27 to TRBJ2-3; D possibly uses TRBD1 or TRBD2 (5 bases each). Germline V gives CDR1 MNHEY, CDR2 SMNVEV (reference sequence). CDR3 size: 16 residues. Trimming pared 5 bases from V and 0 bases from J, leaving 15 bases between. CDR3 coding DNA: TGTGCCAGCAGTAACCAGGGACGGCGTAGCACAGATACGCAGTATTTT. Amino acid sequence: CASSNQGRRSTDTQYF.

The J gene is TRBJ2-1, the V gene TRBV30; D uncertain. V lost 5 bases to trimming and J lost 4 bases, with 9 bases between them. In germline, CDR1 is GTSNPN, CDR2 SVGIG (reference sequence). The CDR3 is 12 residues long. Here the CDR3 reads CAWPDSYNEQFF. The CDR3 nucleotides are TGTGCCTGGCCAGACTCGTACAATGAGCAGTTCTTC.

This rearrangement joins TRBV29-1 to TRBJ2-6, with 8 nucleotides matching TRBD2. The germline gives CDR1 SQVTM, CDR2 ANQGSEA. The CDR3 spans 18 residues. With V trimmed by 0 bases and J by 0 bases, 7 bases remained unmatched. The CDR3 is CSVEDPGRGSSGANVLTF. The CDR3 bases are TGCAGCGTTGAAGATCCCGGGAGGGGTAGCTCTGGGGCCAACGTCCTGACTTTC.

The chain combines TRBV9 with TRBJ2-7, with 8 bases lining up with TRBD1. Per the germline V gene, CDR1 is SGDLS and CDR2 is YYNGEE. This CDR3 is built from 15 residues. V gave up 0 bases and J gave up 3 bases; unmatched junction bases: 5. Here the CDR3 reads CASSVEGTGLYEQYF. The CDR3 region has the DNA TGTGCCAGCAGCGTAGAAGGGACAGGTCTCTACGAGCAGTACTTC.

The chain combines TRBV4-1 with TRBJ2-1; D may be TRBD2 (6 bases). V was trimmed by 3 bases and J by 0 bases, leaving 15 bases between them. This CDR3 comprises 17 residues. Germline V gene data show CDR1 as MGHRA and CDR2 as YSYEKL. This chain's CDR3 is CASSQDLAVSSYNEQFF. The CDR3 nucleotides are TGCGCCAGCAGCCAGGACTTAGCGGTAAGCTCCTACAATGAGCAGTTCTTC.

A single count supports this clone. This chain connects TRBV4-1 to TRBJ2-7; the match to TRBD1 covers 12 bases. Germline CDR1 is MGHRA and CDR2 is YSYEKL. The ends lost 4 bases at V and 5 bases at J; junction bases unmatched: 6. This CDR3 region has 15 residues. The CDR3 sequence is CASSLRDRGHDEQYF. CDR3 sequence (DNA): TGCGCCAGCAGCCTACGGGACAGGGGGCATGACGAGCAGTACTTC.

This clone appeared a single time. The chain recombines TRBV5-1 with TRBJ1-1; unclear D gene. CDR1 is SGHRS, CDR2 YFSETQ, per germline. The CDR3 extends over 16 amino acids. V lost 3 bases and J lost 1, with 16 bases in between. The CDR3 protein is CASSSGLGTANTEAFF. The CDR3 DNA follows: TGCGCCAGCAGCTCGGGGTTAGGTACCGCGAACACTGAAGCTTTCTTT. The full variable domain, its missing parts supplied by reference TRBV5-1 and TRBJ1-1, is KAGVTQTPRYLIKTRGQQVTLSCSPISGHRSVSWYQQTPGQGLQFLFEYFSETQRNKGNFPGRFSGRQFSNSRSEMNVSTLELGDSALYLCASSSGLGTANTEAFFGQGTRLTVV.

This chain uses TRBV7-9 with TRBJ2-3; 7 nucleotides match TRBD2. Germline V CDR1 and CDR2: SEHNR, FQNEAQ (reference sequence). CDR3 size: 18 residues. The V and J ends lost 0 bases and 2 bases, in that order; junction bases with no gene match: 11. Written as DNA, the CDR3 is TGTGCCAGCAGCTTAGCCTCTGGGGCTAGCGGATACACAGATACGCAGTATTTT. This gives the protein CASSLASGASGYTDTQYF.

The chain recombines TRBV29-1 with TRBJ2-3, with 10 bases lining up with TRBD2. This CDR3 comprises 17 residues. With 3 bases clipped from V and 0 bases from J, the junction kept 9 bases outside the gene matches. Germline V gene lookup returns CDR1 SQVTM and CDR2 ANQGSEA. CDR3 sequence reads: CSVDGLADKASTDTQYF. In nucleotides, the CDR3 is TGCAGCGTTGACGGACTAGCGGATAAGGCTAGCACAGATACGCAGTATTTT.